These T cell receptor beta chains were read from a single sample in a study of cytomegalovirus exposure and HLA in healthy donors. Using immunoSEQ multiplex PCR, the repertoire was profiled, and TCRdb retains in-frame clones only, with some absent. Of about 230,000 clones in the sample, roughly 85% were seen once. What was sequenced was PBMCs. These receptors all stem from a girl aged 2-10 years in good health and CMV-seronegative. The CDR3 runs from the conserved cysteine through the conserved F or W. The D gene is left open where the match is weak. Where a row states a size, it is once, few, many or the class of an expanded clone; other rows omit it.

D	V	J	size	CDR3	DNA
TRBD1	TRBV2	TRBJ2-6	NA	CASREDRGGANVLTF	TGTGCCAGCAGGGAGGACAGGGGTGGGGCCAACGTCCTGACTTTC
TRBD1	TRBV10-1	TRBJ2-3	NA	CASSGQGTDTQYF	TGCGCCAGCAGTGGACAGGGGACAGATACGCAGTATTTT
TRBD2	TRBV7-6	TRBJ2-5	NA	CASSLEGAGGRETQYF	TGTGCCAGCAGCTTAGAGGGAGCGGGAGGTCGGGAGACCCAGTACTTC
TRBD1	TRBV4-1	TRBJ2-5	NA	CASSQVQDRARETQYF	TGCGCCAGCAGCCAAGTCCAGGACAGGGCTCGAGAGACCCAGTACTTC
TRBD1	TRBV5-1	TRBJ2-7	NA	CASSLRGQGYEQYF	TGCGCCAGCAGCCTGCGAGGACAGGGCTACGAGCAGTACTTC
TRBD2	TRBV5-1	TRBJ2-3	once	CASSSQRGSTDTQYF	TGCGCCAGCAGCAGTCAGCGGGGGAGCACAGATACGCAGTATTTT
TRBD1	TRBV6-6	TRBJ1-1	few	CASSALTGGNTEAFF	TGTGCCAGCAGTGCCCTGACAGGGGGCAACACTGAAGCTTTCTTT
TRBD2	TRBV4-1	TRBJ2-5	NA	CASSRTSGEETQYF	TGCGCCAGCAGCCGGACTAGCGGGGAAGAGACCCAGTACTTC
NA	TRBV7-8	TRBJ1-2	NA	CASSLQPGTYGYTF	TGTGCCAGCAGCTTACAGCCAGGGACATATGGCTACACCTTC
TRBD1	TRBV4-1	TRBJ2-7	few	CASSHGQGRAYEQYF	TGCGCCAGCAGCCATGGACAGGGAAGGGCCTACGAGCAGTACTTC
NA	TRBV4-2	TRBJ1-5	NA	CASSQDGHPSNQPQHF	TGTGCCAGCAGCCAAGATGGACACCCAAGCAATCAGCCCCAGCATTTT
TRBD1	TRBV29-1	TRBJ2-1	NA	CSVEDRDRVYYNEQFF	TGCAGCGTTGAAGATCGCGACAGGGTTTACTACAATGAGCAGTTCTTC
NA	TRBV6-1	TRBJ2-3	NA	CASRERTLTDTQYF	TGTGCCAGCCGGGAAAGGACTCTTACAGATACGCAGTATTTT
NA	TRBV5-1	TRBJ1-2	few	CASSNMAGFFSSNGYTF	TGCGCCAGCAGCAATATGGCAGGGTTCTTTTCCTCGAATGGCTACACCTTC
NA	TRBV7-2	TRBJ2-1	NA	CASSLASVSYNEQFF	TGTGCCAGCAGCTTGGCTAGCGTTTCCTACAATGAGCAGTTCTTC
TRBD2	TRBV4-2	TRBJ2-1	NA	CASSQALGASGYNEQFF	TGTGCCAGCAGCCAAGCCTTGGGGGCTAGCGGGTACAATGAGCAGTTCTTC
NA	TRBV7-9	TRBJ1-4	NA	CASSTLEGGEKLFF	TGTGCCAGCAGCACACTGGAGGGGGGGGAAAAACTGTTTTTT
NA	TRBV18	TRBJ1-3	NA	CASSPSGVHSGNTIYF	TGTGCCAGCTCACCATCGGGGGTGCACTCTGGAAACACCATATATTTT
TRBD1	TRBV7-8	TRBJ1-1	once	CASSLTGRNTEAFF	TGTGCCAGCAGCTTGACAGGGCGGAACACTGAAGCTTTCTTT
TRBD1	TRBV25-1	TRBJ2-7	NA	CASSETGGYEQYF	TGTGCCAGCAGTGAGACAGGGGGCTACGAGCAGTACTTC
TRBD1	TRBV7-2	TRBJ1-5	NA	CASSLGTGWSNQPQHF	TGTGCCAGCAGCCTGGGGACAGGGTGGAGCAATCAGCCCCAGCATTTT
NA	TRBV10-1	TRBJ1-1	NA	CASSATGYEAFF	TGCGCCAGCAGTGCGACGGGATATGAAGCTTTCTTT
TRBD2	TRBV6-7	TRBJ2-1	NA	CASSYSPSGGYFGQWEQFF	TGTGCCAGCAGTTACTCGCCCAGCGGGGGTTACTTTGGCCAATGGGAGCAGTTCTTC
NA	TRBV9	TRBJ1-1	NA	CASSVDPDTKRGAFF	TGTGCCAGCAGCGTAGACCCGGACACTAAAAGAGGCGCTTTCTTT
NA	TRBV5-6	TRBJ1-4	NA	CASSGSIVGRGLFF	TGTGCCAGCAGCGGTTCGATCGTTGGGAGGGGACTGTTTTTT
NA	TRBV5-1	TRBJ2-1	NA	CASSTGTFNEQFF	TGCGCCAGCAGCACCGGGACATTCAATGAGCAGTTCTTC